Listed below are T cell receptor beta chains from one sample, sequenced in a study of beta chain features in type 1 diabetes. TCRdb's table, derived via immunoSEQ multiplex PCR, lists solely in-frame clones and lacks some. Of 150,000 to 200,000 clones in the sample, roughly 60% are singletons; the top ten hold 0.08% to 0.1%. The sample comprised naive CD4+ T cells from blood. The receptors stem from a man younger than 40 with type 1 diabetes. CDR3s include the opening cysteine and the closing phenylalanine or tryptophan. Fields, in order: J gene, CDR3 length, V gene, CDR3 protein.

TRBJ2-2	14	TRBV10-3	CAISERENTGELFF
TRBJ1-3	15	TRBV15	CATSRERNSGNTIYF
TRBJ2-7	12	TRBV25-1	CASVDRGYEQYF
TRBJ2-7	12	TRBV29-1	CSVDSDSGEQYF
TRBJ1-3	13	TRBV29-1	CSVVQGPGNTIYF
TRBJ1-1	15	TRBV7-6	CASSLFSRGDTEAFF
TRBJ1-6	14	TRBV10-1	CASSEEPGDGRFHF
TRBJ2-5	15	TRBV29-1	CSVTKGASYQETQYF
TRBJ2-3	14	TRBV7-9	CASSFTGTPDTQYF
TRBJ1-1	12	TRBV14	CASSQGWTEAFF
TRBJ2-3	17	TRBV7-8	CASSLALTSGITDTQYF
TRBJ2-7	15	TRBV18	CASSLAGQTTYEQYF
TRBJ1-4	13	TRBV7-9	CASRGTPDEKLFF
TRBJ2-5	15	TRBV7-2	CASSLRDRSWETQYF
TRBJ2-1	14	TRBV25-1	CASSEIQVYNEQFF
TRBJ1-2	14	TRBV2	CASSETGASYGYTF
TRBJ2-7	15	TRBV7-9	CASSRTDRPSGEQYF
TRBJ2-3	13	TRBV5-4	CASSLAGTDTQYF
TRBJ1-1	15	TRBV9	CASSARASWDTEAFF
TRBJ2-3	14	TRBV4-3	CASSQDEGPDTQYF
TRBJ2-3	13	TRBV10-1	CASSESGGSRRYF
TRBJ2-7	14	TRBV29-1	CSVEKGLNSYEQYF